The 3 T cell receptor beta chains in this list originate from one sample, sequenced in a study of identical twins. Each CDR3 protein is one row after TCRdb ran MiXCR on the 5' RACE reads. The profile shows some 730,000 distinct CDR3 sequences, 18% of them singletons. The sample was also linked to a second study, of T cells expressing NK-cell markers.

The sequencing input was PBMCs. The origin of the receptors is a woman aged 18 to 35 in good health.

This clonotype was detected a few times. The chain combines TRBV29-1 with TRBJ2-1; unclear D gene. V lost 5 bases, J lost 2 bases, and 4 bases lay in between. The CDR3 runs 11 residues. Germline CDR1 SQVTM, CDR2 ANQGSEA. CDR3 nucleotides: TGCAGCGTTAGGCCCTACAATGAGCAGTTCTTC. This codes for CSVRPYNEQFF.

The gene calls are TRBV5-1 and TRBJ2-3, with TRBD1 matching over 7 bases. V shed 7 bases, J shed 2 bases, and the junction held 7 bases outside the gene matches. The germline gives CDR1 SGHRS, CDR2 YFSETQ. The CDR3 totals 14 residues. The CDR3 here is CASGTERLTDTQYF. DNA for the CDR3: TGCGCCAGCGGGACAGAGCGCCTCACAGATACGCAGTATTTT.

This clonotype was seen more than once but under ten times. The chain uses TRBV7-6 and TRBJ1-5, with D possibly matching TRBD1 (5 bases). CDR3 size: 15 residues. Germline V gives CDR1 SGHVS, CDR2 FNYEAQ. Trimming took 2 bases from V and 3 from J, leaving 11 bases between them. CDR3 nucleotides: TGTGCCAGCAGCTTAAATTCAGGGCCCAATCAGCCCCAGCATTTT. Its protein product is CASSLNSGPNQPQHF.